The 12 T cell receptor beta chains below were found in one sample sequenced in a study of T cells in Graves' hyperthyroidism and ophthalmopathy. Researchers took RNA transcripts and amplified the TCR beta CDR3 regions from them. First-round RT-PCR with HTBI primers amplified the TCR CDR3 region. TCRdb itself ran the multiplex PCR reads through MiXCR, one entry per CDR3 protein. Of 500,000 to 600,000 distinct CDR3 sequences listed, over 15% were seen once; the top ten hold 18%. Sequenced material: blood. The receptors stem from a woman younger than 35 with Graves' hyperthyroidism.

This clonotype was detected ten times or more. The chain couples TRBV6-1 to TRBJ1-2, with D unclear. V was pared by 3 bases and J by 4 bases, with 9 bases between. The germline CDR1 and CDR2 sequences are MNHNS and SASEGT. The CDR3 sequence is 13 residues long. The CDR3 DNA reads TGTGCCAGCAGTGAGCAGGCCCTCTATGGCTACACCTTC. Translated: CASSEQALYGYTF.

This clonotype was recorded many times. An end of the junction does not agree with germline; a read error may underlie this. J is TRBJ1-1 and V is TRBV5-1, with D unclear. Germline V lookup: CDR1 SGHRS, CDR2 YFSETQ. The CDR3 has 13 residues. CDR3 loop: CASSLNTNTEAFF. Here the CDR3 DNA reads TGTGCCAGCAGCTTAAACACGAACACTGAAGCTTTCTTT.

The table lists this clonotype with many counts. The V call is TRBV20-1, the J call TRBJ2-7; D is undetermined. CDR3 length: 13 amino acids. V lost 3 bases and J 7 bases, leaving 16 bases between the germline ends. The V gene's germline CDR1 is DFQATT and CDR2 SNEGSKA (reference sequence). The CDR3 sequence is CSARERVHWEQYF. CDR3 sequence (DNA): TGCAGTGCTAGGGAAAGGGTCCACTGGGAGCAGTACTTC.

V usage is TRBV7-2 and J usage is TRBJ2-7, with 7 bases identical to TRBD2. V lost 7 bases, J lost 1 base, and 4 bases stayed unmatched. Germline loops: CDR1 SGHTA, CDR2 FQGNSA. This CDR3 spans 13 amino acids. CDR3 DNA sequence: TGTGCCAGCAAATGGACTAGTTCCTACGAGCAGTACTTC. It yields the protein CASKWTSSYEQYF.

This clonotype was detected many times. V and J are TRBV11-3 and TRBJ2-5; 7 nucleotides agree with TRBD1. The CDR3 is 16 residues long. V was clipped by 0 bases and J by 8 bases; unmatched bases: 12. The germline gives CDR1 SGHNT, CDR2 YENEEA. CDR3 nucleotide sequence: TGTGCCAGCAGCTTAGATAGGTTGGGACAGAGTATTACCCAGTACTTC. It translates to CASSLDRLGQSITQYF.

This clonotype was picked up many times. The V call is TRBV2, the J call TRBJ2-1; a possible D gene is TRBD2 (6 bases). The CDR3 runs to 15 residues. Trimming stripped 3 bases from V and 4 bases from J, with 13 bases between. Germline CDR1 is SNHLY and CDR2 is FYNNEI. CDR3 DNA: TGTGCCAGCAGTGAGGGGCTAGCGAATTACAATGAGCAGTTCTTC. It codes for CASSEGLANYNEQFF.

This clonotype has just a few counts. The chain carries TRBV10-2 and TRBJ2-7; D call uncertain. The CDR3 has 13 residues. Trimming pared 2 bases from V and 3 bases from J, leaving 8 bases between. Per the germline V gene, CDR1 is WSHSY and CDR2 is SAAADI. The CDR3 loop is CASSEHTFYEQYF. CDR3 sequence (DNA): TGCGCCAGCAGTGAGCACACGTTCTACGAGCAGTACTTC.

This clonotype came up many times. This chain uses TRBV5-1 with TRBJ1-2, with D possibly being TRBD1 (5 bases). Germline V gene data show CDR1 as SGHRS and CDR2 as YFSETQ. This CDR3 comprises 15 residues. Trimming took 0 bases from V and 2 from J, leaving 11 bases between them. The CDR3 DNA sequence: TGCGCCAGCAGCTTGGCCTCAGGGTTGAACTATGGCTACACCTTC. The encoded protein is CASSLASGLNYGYTF.

Ten or more counts support this clonotype. CDR3 nucleotides: TGTGCCAGCAGCACGGCACTAGCGGGGGAGAACTACGAGCAGTACTTC. The encoded protein is CASSTALAGENYEQYF. The chain uses TRBV11-1 and TRBJ2-7; TRBD2 aligns across 11 bases. After removal of 5 bases from V and 3 bases from J, the junction contained 9 bases not matched to a gene. The CDR3 runs to 16 residues. The germline gives CDR1 SGHAT, CDR2 FQDESV (reference sequence).

The chain employs TRBV20-1 and TRBJ1-1; possible D gene TRBD1, 5 bases. The CDR3 consists of 13 residues. V lost 1 base and J 5 bases, leaving 11 bases between the germline ends. Germline assignment: CDR1 DFQATT and CDR2 SNEGSKA (reference sequence). CDR3 region: CSARADRKTEAFF. CDR3 DNA: TGCAGTGCTAGAGCTGACAGAAAAACTGAAGCTTTCTTT.

This clonotype showed up just a few times. The chain carries TRBV29-1 and TRBJ1-1; the D gene is possibly TRBD1 (5 bases). This CDR3 region has 12 residues. Germline V gene lookup returns CDR1 SQVTM and CDR2 ANQGSEA. Trimming took 7 bases from V and 2 from J, leaving 11 bases between them. The CDR3 DNA is TGCAGCGGCCAGGACATTAACACTGAAGCTTTCTTT. Its protein is CSGQDINTEAFF.

The chain employs TRBV20-1 and TRBJ2-7; D perhaps matches TRBD1 (6 bases). Per the germline V gene, CDR1 is DFQATT and CDR2 is SNEGSKA (reference sequence). CDR3 size: 14 residues. V gave up 4 bases and J gave up 4 bases, with 17 bases separating them. In nucleotides, the CDR3 is TGCAGTGCTATATCTGCAGGGGCAGTTTACGAGCAGTACTTC. Amino acids: CSAISAGAVYEQYF.